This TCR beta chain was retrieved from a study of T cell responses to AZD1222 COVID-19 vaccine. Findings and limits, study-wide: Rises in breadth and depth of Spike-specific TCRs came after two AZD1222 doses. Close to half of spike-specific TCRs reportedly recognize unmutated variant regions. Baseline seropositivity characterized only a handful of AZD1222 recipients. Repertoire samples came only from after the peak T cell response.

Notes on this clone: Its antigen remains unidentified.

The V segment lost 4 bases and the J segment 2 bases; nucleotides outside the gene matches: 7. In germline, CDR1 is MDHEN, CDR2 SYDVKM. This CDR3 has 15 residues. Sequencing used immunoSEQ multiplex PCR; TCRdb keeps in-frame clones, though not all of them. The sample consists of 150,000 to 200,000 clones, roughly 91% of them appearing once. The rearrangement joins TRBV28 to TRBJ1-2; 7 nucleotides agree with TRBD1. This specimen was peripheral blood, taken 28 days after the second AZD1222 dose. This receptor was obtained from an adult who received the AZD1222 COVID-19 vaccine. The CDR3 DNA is TGTGCCAGCAGTTCCCGACAGGGAGCAAACTATGGCTACACCTTC. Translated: CASSSRQGANYGYTF.